This is a list of T cell receptor beta chains from one sample in a study of spatial heterogeneity in lung cancer. TCRdb reanalysed the 5' RACE reads using MiXCR and keeps one entry per CDR3 protein. The sample lists under 150,000 distinct CDR3 sequences, 12% occurring once. Sequenced here: PBMCs, sampled at follow-up. These receptors all stem from a male donor with early-stage non-small cell lung cancer. CDR3s include the opening cysteine and the closing phenylalanine or tryptophan. D genes are given only for firm matches. Rows give clone size only sometimes, using once, few, many, or a class for an expanded clone.

d_call	clone_size	v_call	j_call	cdr3_aa	cdr3_nt
NA	many	TRBV7-9	TRBJ1-3	CASSLSSGNTIYF	TGTGCCAGCAGCCTTTCTTCTGGAAACACCATATATTTT
NA	NA	TRBV5-1	TRBJ2-1	CASSRDSVDNEQFF	TGCGCCAGCAGCCGAGACTCGGTCGACAATGAGCAGTTCTTC
NA	many	TRBV7-3	TRBJ2-1	CASSRESARSNEQFF	TGTGCCAGCAGCAGGGAGTCAGCGAGGAGTAATGAGCAGTTCTTC
NA	NA	TRBV6-5	TRBJ2-7	CATVRTEIGEQYF	TGTGCCACTGTTAGGACGGAGATTGGCGAGCAGTACTTC
NA	many	TRBV7-7	TRBJ2-7	CASSLTRAIPTNYEQYF	TGTGCTAGCAGCTTAACCAGGGCCATTCCAACGAACTACGAGCAGTACTTC
TRBD1	few	TRBV5-1	TRBJ2-3	CASSSDRVDTQYF	TGCGCCAGCAGCTCCGACAGGGTCGATACGCAGTATTTT
TRBD1	NA	TRBV29-1	TRBJ1-1	CSGGTGAMNTEAFF	TGCAGCGGTGGGACAGGGGCTATGAACACTGAAGCTTTCTTT
NA	NA	TRBV27	TRBJ2-7	CASSLHMMTPYEQYF	TGTGCCAGCAGTCTACACATGATGACCCCCTACGAGCAGTACTTC
NA	NA	TRBV6-5	TRBJ1-6	CASSYTGLALHF	TGTGCCAGCAGTTACACAGGGTTAGCCCTCCACTTT
NA	NA	TRBV11-3	TRBJ2-7	CASSAPEVYEQYF	TGTGCCAGCAGCGCCCCGGAGGTCTACGAGCAGTACTTC
TRBD2	few	TRBV6-2/TRBV6-3	TRBJ2-3	CASSYTAWGGGTDTQYF	TGTGCCAGCAGTTACACCGCGTGGGGGGGAGGCACAGATACGCAGTATTTT
TRBD2	NA	TRBV5-1	TRBJ2-1	CASSLRRTSGSNEQFF	TGCGCCAGCAGCTTGCGTAGGACTAGCGGGTCCAATGAGCAGTTCTTC
NA	few	TRBV29-1	TRBJ1-1	CSVDAGWNTEAFF	TGCAGCGTTGATGCGGGCTGGAACACTGAAGCTTTCTTT
NA	NA	TRBV24-1	TRBJ1-5	CATSDINQPQHF	TGTGCCACCAGTGATATAAATCAGCCCCAGCATTTT
TRBD1	many	TRBV7-9	TRBJ1-4	CASSSGDRDSGKLFF	TGTGCCAGCAGCTCAGGGGACAGGGATTCGGGAAAACTGTTTTTT
TRBD1	many	TRBV4-1	TRBJ1-5	CASSHLKGQQGYSNQPQHF	TGCGCCAGCAGCCACCTAAAAGGACAACAGGGGTATAGCAATCAGCCCCAGCATTTT
NA	few	TRBV3-1	TRBJ2-1	CASRDRHYNEQFF	TGTGCCAGCCGGGACCGCCACTACAATGAGCAGTTCTTC
TRBD2	many	TRBV28	TRBJ2-5	CASSSRGGGLETQYF	TGTGCCAGCAGTTCCCGCGGGGGGGGGCTAGAGACCCAGTACTTC
TRBD1	NA	TRBV20-1	TRBJ2-3	CSDVDRTDTQYF	TGCAGTGACGTGGACAGGACAGATACGCAGTATTTT
TRBD2	few	TRBV29-1	TRBJ2-5	CSVEASGIQETQYF	TGCAGCGTTGAGGCTAGCGGGATACAAGAGACCCAGTACTTC
NA	few	TRBV15	TRBJ1-1	CATSRDRDTEAFF	TGTGCCACCAGCAGAGACAGGGACACTGAAGCTTTCTTT
NA	many	TRBV15	TRBJ1-6	CATKRARQGYNSPLHF	TGTGCCACCAAAAGGGCAAGGCAGGGGTATAATTCACCCCTCCACTTT
NA	NA	TRBV6-2/TRBV6-3	TRBJ2-3	CASTFLNRDPRTDTQYF	TGTGCCAGCACATTTCTCAACAGGGACCCCCGCACAGATACGCAGTATTTT
NA	many	TRBV28	TRBJ2-7	CASSLSRAYEQYF	TGTGCCAGCAGTTTGAGCAGGGCATACGAGCAGTACTTC
NA	NA	TRBV20-1	TRBJ1-2	CSPRGRYGYTF	TGCAGCCCCCGGGGGCGCTATGGCTACACCTTC
NA	NA	TRBV7-8	TRBJ2-3	CASSRRRLRSDTQYF	TGTGCCAGCAGCCGCAGGAGACTACGATCAGATACGCAGTATTTT
TRBD1	NA	TRBV5-5	TRBJ1-4	CASSSRTGVNEKLFF	TGTGCCAGCAGCTCGCGGACAGGGGTTAATGAAAAACTGTTTTTT
TRBD1	few	TRBV5-1	TRBJ2-5	CASSAGTGKETQYF	TGCGCCAGCAGCGCCGGGACAGGGAAAGAGACCCAGTACTTC
NA	NA	TRBV19	TRBJ2-2	CASRQGRNTGELFF	TGTGCCAGTAGACAGGGCAGGAACACCGGGGAGCTGTTTTTT
NA	NA	TRBV2	TRBJ1-2	CASSDTYGYTF	TGTGCCAGCAGTGACACCTATGGCTACACCTTC
NA	NA	TRBV7-2	TRBJ2-5	CASSLPKASVETQYF	TGTGCCAGCAGCCTACCAAAGGCTAGCGTAGAGACCCAGTACTTC
NA	NA	TRBV18	TRBJ1-2	CASSPTNTGGPNYGYTF	TGTGCCAGCTCGCCTACGAATACGGGGGGACCTAACTATGGCTACACCTTC
TRBD2	few	TRBV24-1	TRBJ2-5	CATSRTSSASETQYF	TGTGCCACCAGTAGGACTAGCTCCGCATCAGAGACCCAGTACTTC
TRBD1	many	TRBV28	TRBJ1-1	CASSSPFDRGEVAFF	TGTGCCAGCAGTTCTCCCTTTGACAGGGGGGAGGTAGCTTTCTTT
TRBD1	few	TRBV5-1	TRBJ2-5	CASSVGQGHWEETQYF	TGCGCCAGCAGCGTCGGACAGGGGCATTGGGAAGAGACCCAGTACTTC
NA	many	TRBV2	TRBJ2-4	CASSEDQLAKNIQYF	TGTGCCAGCAGTGAAGACCAGTTAGCCAAAAACATTCAGTACTTC
TRBD1	many	TRBV10-3	TRBJ2-7	CAVRDREYEQYF	TGTGCCGTCCGGGACAGGGAATACGAGCAGTACTTC
NA	NA	TRBV9	TRBJ1-3	CASSEGPNPGNTIYF	TGTGCCAGCAGCGAGGGACCAAACCCTGGAAACACCATATATTTT
TRBD1	many	TRBV20-1	TRBJ1-5	CSAQQPGQGFYSNQPQHF	TGCAGTGCCCAACAACCGGGACAGGGCTTTTATAGCAATCAGCCCCAGCATTTT
NA	few	TRBV13	TRBJ2-1	CASSLEQYNEQFF	TGTGCCAGCAGCTTAGAGCAGTACAATGAGCAGTTCTTC
NA	many	TRBV9	TRBJ1-6	CASSPREGRSSYNSPLHF	TGTGCCAGCAGCCCCCGAGAGGGCCGAAGCTCCTATAATTCACCCCTCCACTTT